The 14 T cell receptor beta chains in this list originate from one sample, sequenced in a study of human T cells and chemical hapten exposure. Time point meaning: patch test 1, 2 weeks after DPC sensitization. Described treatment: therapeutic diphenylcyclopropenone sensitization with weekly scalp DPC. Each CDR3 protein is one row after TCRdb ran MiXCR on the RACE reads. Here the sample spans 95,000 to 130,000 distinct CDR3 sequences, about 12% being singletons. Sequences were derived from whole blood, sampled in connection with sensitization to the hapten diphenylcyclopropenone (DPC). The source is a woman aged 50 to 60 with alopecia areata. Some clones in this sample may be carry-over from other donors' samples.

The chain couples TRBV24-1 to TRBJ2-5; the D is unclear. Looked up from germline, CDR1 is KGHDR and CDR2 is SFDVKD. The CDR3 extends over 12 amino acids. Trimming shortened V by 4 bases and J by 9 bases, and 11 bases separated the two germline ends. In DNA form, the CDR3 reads TGTGCCACCAGTGACCTCGACCTGCCCCAGTACTTC. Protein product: CATSDLDLPQYF.

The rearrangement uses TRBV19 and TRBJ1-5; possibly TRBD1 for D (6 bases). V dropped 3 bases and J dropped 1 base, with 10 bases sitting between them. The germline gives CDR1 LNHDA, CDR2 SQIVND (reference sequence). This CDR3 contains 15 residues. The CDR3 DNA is TGTGCCAGTAGTATCGGCAGGGGAAGCAATCAGCCCCAGCATTTT. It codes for CASSIGRGSNQPQHF.

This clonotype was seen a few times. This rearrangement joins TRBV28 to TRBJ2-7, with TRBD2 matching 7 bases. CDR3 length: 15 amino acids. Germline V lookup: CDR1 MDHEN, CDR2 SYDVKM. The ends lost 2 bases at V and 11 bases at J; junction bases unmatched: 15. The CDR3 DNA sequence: TGTGCCAGCAGTTTACTAGGGACTACGAAAACCCCGGAGTACTTC. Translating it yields CASSLLGTTKTPEYF.

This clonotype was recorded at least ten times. CDR3 protein: CASSEQRLTNYGYTF. CDR3 sequence (DNA): TGTGCCAGCAGCGAACAGCGCCTTACTAACTATGGCTACACCTTC. The V call is TRBV4-2, the J call TRBJ1-2; D is unclear. V was trimmed by 5 bases and J by 0 bases, leaving 13 bases between them. This CDR3 is 15 amino acids long. The germline V gene encodes CDR1 LGHNA and CDR2 YNFKEQ.

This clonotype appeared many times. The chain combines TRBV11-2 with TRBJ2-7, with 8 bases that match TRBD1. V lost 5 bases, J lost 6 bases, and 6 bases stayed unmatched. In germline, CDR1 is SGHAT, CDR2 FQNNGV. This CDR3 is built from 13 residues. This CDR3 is CASSPRTGPEQYF. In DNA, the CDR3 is TGTGCCAGCAGCCCCCGGACAGGGCCCGAGCAGTACTTC.

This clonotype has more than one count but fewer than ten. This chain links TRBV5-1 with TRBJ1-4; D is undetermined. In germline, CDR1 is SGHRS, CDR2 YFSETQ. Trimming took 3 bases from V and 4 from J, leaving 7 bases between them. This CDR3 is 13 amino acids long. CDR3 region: CASSWLGNEKLFF. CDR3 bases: TGCGCCAGCAGCTGGCTGGGTAATGAAAAACTGTTTTTT.

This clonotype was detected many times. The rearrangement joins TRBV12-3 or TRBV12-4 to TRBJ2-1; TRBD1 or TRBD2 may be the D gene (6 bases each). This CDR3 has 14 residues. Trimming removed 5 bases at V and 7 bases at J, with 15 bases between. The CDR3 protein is CASSPWGAQNEQFF. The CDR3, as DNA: TGTGCCAGCAGTCCCTGGGGGGCGCAGAATGAGCAGTTCTTC.

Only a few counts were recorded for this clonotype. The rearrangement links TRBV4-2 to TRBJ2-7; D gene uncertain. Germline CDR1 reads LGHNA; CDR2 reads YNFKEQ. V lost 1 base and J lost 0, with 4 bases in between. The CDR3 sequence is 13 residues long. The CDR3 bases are TGTGCCAGCAGCCAAGCGTTCTCCTACGAGCAGTACTTC. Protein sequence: CASSQAFSYEQYF.

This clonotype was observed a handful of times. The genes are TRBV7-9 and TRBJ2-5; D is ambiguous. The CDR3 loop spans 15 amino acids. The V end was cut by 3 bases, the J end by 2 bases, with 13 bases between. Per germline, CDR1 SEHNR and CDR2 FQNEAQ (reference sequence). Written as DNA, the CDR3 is TGTGCCAGCAGCTTCCGTAAAACAGATCAAGAGACCCAGTACTTC. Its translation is CASSFRKTDQETQYF.

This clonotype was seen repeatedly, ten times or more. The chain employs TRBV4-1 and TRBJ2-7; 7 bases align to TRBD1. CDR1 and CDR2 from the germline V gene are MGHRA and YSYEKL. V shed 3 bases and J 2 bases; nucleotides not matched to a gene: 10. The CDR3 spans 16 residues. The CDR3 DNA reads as TGCGCCAGCAGCCATGGCATGACAGGGCTCACCTACGAGCAGTACTTC. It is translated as CASSHGMTGLTYEQYF.

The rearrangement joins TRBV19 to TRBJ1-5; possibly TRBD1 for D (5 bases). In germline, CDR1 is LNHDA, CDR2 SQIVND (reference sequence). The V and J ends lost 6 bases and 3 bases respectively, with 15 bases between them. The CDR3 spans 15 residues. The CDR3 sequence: CASSQPRGFNQPQHF. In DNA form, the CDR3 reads TGTGCCAGTAGCCAACCGCGGGGGTTCAATCAGCCCCAGCATTTT.

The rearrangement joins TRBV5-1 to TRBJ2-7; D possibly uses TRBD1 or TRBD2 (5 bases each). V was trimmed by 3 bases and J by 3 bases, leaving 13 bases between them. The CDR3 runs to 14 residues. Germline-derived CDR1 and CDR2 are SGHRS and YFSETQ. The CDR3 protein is CASSSGTTIYEQYF. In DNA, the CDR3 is TGCGCCAGCAGCTCCGGGACGACGATCTACGAGCAGTACTTC.

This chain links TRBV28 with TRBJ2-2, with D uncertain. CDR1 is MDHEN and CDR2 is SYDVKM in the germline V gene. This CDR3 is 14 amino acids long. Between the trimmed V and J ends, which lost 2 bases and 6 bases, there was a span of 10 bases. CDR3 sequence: CASSLRLSPGELFF. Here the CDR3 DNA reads TGTGCCAGCAGTTTAAGGCTTAGTCCCGGGGAGCTGTTTTTT.

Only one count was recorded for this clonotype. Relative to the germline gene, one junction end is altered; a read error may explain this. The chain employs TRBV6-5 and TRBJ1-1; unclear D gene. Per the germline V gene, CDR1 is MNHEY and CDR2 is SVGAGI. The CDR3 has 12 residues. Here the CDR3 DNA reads TGTCCCAGCAGTACCCCTCTCACTGAAGCTTTCTTT. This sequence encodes CPSSTPLTEAFF.